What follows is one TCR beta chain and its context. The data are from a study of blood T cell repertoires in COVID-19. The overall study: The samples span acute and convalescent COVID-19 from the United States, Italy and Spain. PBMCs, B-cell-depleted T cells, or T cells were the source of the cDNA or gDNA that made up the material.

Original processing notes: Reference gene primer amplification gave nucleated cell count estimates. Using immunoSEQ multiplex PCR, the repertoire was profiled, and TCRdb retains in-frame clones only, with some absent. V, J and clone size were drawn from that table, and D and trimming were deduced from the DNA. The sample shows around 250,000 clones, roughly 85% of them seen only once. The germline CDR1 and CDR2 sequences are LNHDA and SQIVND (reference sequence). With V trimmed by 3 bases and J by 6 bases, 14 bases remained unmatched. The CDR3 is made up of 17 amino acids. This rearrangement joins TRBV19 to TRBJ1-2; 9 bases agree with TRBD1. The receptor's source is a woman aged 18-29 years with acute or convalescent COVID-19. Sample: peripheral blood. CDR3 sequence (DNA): TGTGCCAGTAGTATCTCCCTCGGGACAGGGATGGTGGATGGCTACACCTTC. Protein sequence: CASSISLGTGMVDGYTF.